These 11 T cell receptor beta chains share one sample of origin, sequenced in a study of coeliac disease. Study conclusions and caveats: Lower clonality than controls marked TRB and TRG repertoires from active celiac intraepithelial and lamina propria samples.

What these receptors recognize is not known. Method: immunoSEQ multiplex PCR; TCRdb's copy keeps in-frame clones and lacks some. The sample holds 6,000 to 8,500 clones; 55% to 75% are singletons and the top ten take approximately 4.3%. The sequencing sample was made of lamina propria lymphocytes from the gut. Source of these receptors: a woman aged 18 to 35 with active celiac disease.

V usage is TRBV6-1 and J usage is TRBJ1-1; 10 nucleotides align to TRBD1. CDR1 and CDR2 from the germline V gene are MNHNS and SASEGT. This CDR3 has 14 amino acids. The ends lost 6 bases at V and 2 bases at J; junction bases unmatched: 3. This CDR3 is CASSRTGGNTEAFF. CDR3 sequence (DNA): TGTGCCAGCAGCCGGACAGGGGGAAACACTGAAGCTTTCTTT.

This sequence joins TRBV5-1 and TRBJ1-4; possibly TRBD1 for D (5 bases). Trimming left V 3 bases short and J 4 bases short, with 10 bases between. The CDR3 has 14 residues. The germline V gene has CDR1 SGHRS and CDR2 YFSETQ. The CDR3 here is CASSSFDSNEKLFF. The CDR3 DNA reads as TGCGCCAGCAGCTCGTTTGACAGTAATGAAAAACTGTTTTTT.

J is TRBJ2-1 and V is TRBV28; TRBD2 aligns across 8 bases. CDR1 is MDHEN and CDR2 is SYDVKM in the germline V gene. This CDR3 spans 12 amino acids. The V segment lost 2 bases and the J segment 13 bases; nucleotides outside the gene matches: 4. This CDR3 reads CASSLTRGGQFF. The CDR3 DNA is TGTGCCAGCAGTTTAACCCGGGGGGGCCAGTTCTTC.

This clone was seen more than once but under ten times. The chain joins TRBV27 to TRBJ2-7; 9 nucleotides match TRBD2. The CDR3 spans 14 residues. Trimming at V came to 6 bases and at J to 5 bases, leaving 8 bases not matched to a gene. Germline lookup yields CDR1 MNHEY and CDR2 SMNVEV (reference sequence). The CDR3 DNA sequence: TGTGCCAGCAGCATTAGCGGGAGTTATAACGAGCAGTACTTC. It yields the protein CASSISGSYNEQYF.

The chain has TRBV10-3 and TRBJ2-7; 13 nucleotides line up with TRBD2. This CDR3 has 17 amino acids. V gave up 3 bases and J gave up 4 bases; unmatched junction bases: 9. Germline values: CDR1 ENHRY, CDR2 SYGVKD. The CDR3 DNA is TGTGCCATCAGTGACCACGGACTAGCGGGAGTTGTGTACGAGCAGTACTTC. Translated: CAISDHGLAGVVYEQYF.

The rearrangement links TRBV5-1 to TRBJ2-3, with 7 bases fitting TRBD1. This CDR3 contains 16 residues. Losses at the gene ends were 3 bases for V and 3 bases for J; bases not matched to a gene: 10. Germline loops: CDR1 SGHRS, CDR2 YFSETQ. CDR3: CASSSPPGQQTDTQYF. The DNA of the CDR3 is TGCGCCAGCAGCTCTCCTCCGGGACAGCAAACAGATACGCAGTATTTT.

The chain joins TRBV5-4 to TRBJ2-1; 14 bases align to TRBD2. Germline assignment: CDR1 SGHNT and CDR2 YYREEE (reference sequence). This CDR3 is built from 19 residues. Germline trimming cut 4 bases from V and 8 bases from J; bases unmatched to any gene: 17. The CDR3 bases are TGTGCCAGCAGCCCAAGACTAGCGGGAGGGAGGGCCCTACAAGATGAGCAGTTCTTC. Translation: CASSPRLAGGRALQDEQFF.

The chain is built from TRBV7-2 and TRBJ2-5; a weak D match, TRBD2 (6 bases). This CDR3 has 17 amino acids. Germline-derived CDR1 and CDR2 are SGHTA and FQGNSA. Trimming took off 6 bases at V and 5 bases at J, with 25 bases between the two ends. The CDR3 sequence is CASSPGFAGRSPETQYF. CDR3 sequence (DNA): TGTGCCAGCAGTCCCGGGTTCGCGGGGCGGTCGCCGGAGACCCAGTACTTC.

This chain's CDR3 is CASSLSVLRTETQYF. The CDR3 bases are TGTGCCAGCAGCTTGTCGGTCCTCCGAACAGAGACCCAGTACTTC. The rearrangement joins TRBV5-6 to TRBJ2-5; D remains unclear. Germline V gives CDR1 SGHDT, CDR2 YYEEEE. This CDR3 has 15 amino acids. With 1 base removed from V and 4 bases from J, the gap between germline ends came to 14 bases.

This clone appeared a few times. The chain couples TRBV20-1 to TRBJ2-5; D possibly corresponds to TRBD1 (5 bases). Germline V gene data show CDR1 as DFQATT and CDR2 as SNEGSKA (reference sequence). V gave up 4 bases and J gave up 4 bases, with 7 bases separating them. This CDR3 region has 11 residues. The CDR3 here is CSAIQGETQYF. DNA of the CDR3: TGCAGTGCTATTCAGGGAGAGACCCAGTACTTC.

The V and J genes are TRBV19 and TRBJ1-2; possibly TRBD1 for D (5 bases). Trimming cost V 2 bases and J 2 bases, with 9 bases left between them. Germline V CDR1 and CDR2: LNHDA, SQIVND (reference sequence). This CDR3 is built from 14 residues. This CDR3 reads CASSIFAGNYGYTF. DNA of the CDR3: TGTGCCAGTAGTATATTTGCAGGGAACTATGGCTACACCTTC.